These 8 T cell receptor beta chains share one sample of origin, sequenced in a study of CD8 T cells in Susac syndrome. Reverse transcription used about 0.5 to 1 ug RNA and random hexamers. TCRdb ran MiXCR on the immunoSEQ multiplex PCR reads and lists one entry per CDR3 protein. The top ten hold 0.13% of the sample, which has some 170,000 distinct CDR3 sequences, around 93% seen once. Specimen: CD4+ T cells from PBMCs. Receptors originate from a human donor in good health.

This sequence joins TRBV5-1 and TRBJ1-2, with TRBD1 as a possible D gene (5 bases). The CDR3 spans 14 residues. Between the trimmed V and J ends, which lost 0 bases and 7 bases, there was a span of 13 bases. Germline loops: CDR1 SGHRS, CDR2 YFSETQ. The CDR3: CASSLESGLGGYTF. The CDR3 region has the DNA TGCGCCAGCAGCTTGGAATCAGGGCTTGGTGGCTACACCTTC. The full variable domain, with the rest looked up from reference TRBV5-1 and TRBJ1-2, is KAGVTQTPRYLIKTRGQQVTLSCSPISGHRSVSWYQQTPGQGLQFLFEYFSETQRNKGNFPGRFSGRQFSNSRSEMNVSTLELGDSALYLCASSLESGLGGYTFGSGTRLTVV.

The chain employs TRBV7-9 and TRBJ2-7, with TRBD2 matching over 7 bases. There are 16 residues in the CDR3. Trimming took 5 bases from V and 4 from J; bases not matched to a gene: 14. Looked up from germline, CDR1 is SEHNR and CDR2 is FQNEAQ (reference sequence). CDR3 region: CASSHGGGLRAYEQYF. DNA for the CDR3: TGTGCCAGCAGCCACGGTGGGGGACTAAGGGCATACGAGCAGTACTTC.

In nucleotides, the CDR3 is TGTGCCAGCAGCTCGAGAAGAGAAAGGGCCGTCGAGCAGTACTTC. Translated, it gives CASSSRRERAVEQYF. The chain joins TRBV5-5 to TRBJ2-7; D remains unclear. Germline CDR1 and CDR2: SGHKS and YYEKEE (reference sequence). V was pared by 3 bases and J by 6 bases, with 19 bases between. This CDR3 spans 15 amino acids.

V and J are TRBV5-1 and TRBJ2-5, with D possibly being TRBD1 (5 bases). With 0 bases removed from V and 5 bases from J, the gap between germline ends came to 11 bases. The CDR3 consists of 14 residues. CDR1 and CDR2 from the germline V gene are SGHRS and YFSETQ. Here the CDR3 DNA reads TGCGCCAGCAGCTTGGAGGGGCTTCAGGAGACCCAGTACTTC. The encoded protein is CASSLEGLQETQYF. Full variable domain (rest looked up from reference TRBV5-1 and TRBJ2-5): KAGVTQTPRYLIKTRGQQVTLSCSPISGHRSVSWYQQTPGQGLQFLFEYFSETQRNKGNFPGRFSGRQFSNSRSEMNVSTLELGDSALYLCASSLEGLQETQYFGPGTRLLVL.

The rearrangement uses TRBV24-1 and TRBJ2-7; no firm D call. In germline, CDR1 is KGHDR, CDR2 SFDVKD. The CDR3 spans 13 residues. The ends were cut back, 0 bases at V and 6 bases at J, with 8 bases in the middle. CDR3 nucleotides: TGTGCCACCAGTGATTTGCTATCCCTCGAGCAGTACTTC. Protein product: CATSDLLSLEQYF.

The count of this clonotype is one. The chain recombines TRBV7-2 with TRBJ1-5; maybe TRBD1 (6 bases). Trimming shortened V by 4 bases and J by 0 bases, and 7 bases separated the two germline ends. The CDR3 sequence is 14 residues long. CDR1 and CDR2 (germline): SGHTA, FQGNSA. Here the CDR3 DNA reads TGTGCCAGCAGCTGGGACAATAGCAATCAGCCCCAGCATTTT. It is translated as CASSWDNSNQPQHF.

The DNA for the CDR3 is TGCAGTGCACTCCGTGGGGGGCGGAATCAGCCCCAGCATTTT. Amino acids: CSALRGGRNQPQHF. V and J are TRBV20-1 and TRBJ1-5; D may be TRBD1 (6 bases). The V gene lost 6 bases and the J gene lost 4 bases, with 16 bases spanning the gap. The CDR3 runs 14 residues. Germline V gene lookup returns CDR1 DFQATT and CDR2 SNEGSKA (reference sequence).

Comments on this clonotype: The DNA is omitted, as the CDR3 cannot be located on it reliably, and the CDR3 follows TCRdb's listing. The chain recombines TRBV7-9 with TRBJ1-1; TRBD1, the table's D call, was not compared with the DNA. Counting both end residues, the CDR3 totals 17 amino acids. The germline V gene encodes CDR1 SEHNR and CDR2 FQNEAQ (reference sequence). The CDR3 region is CASSSFLWTGRNTEAFF.